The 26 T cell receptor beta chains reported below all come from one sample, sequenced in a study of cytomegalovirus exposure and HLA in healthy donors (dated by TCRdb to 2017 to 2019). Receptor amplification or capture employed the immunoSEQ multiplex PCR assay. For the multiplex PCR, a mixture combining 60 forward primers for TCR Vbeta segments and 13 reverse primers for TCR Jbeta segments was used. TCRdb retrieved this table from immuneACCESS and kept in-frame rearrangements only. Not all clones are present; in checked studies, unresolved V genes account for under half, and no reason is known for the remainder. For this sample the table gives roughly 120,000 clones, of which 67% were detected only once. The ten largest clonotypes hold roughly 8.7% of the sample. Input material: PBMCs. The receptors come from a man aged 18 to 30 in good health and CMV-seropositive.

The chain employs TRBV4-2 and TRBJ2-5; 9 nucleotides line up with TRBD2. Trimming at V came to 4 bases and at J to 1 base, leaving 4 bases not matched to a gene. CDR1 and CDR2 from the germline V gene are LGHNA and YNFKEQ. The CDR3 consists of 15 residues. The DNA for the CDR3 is TGTGCCAGCAGCCCTACTAGCGGGCCCCAAGAGACCCAGTACTTC. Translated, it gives CASSPTSGPQETQYF.

The CDR3 coding sequence is TGTGCCAGCAGAACCGGGACAGGGGGCGGTTCACCCCTCCACTTT. Protein product: CASRTGTGGGSPLHF. The gene calls are TRBV6-5 and TRBJ1-6; 12 bases agree with TRBD1. J gave up 9 bases and V 6 bases, and 6 bases lay outside the gene matches. The CDR3 consists of 15 residues. The germline V gene has CDR1 MNHEY and CDR2 SVGAGI.

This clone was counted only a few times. This CDR3 is CASKSGVYNEQFF. In nucleotides, the CDR3 is TGTGCCAGCAAAAGCGGGGTCTACAATGAGCAGTTCTTC. J is TRBJ2-1 and V is TRBV28, with 7 bases identical to TRBD2. There are 13 residues in the CDR3. Trimming removed 7 bases from V and 3 bases from J; junction bases left unmatched: 3. CDR1 is MDHEN and CDR2 is SYDVKM in the germline V gene.

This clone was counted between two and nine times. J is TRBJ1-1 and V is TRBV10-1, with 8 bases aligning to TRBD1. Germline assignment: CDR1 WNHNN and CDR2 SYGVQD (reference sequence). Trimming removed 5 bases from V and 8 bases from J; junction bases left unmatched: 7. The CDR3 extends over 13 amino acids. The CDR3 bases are TGCGCCAGCAGTCCGGTGAGGGACAGGGAAGCTTTCTTT. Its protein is CASSPVRDREAFF.

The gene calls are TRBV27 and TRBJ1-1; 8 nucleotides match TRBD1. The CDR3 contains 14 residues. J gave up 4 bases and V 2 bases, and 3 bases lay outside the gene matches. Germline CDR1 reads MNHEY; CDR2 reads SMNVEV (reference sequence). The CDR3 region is CASSLIQGATEAFF. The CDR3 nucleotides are TGTGCCAGCAGTTTAATCCAGGGGGCCACTGAAGCTTTCTTT.

CDR3 amino acids: CATSTPGGLGLETQYF. Written as DNA, the CDR3 is TGTGCCACCAGCACTCCGGGGGGGTTGGGTCTCGAGACCCAGTACTTC. This chain joins TRBV15 and TRBJ2-5, with 8 bases aligning to TRBD2. The germline gives CDR1 LNHNV, CDR2 YYDKDF (reference sequence). The V segment lost 4 bases and the J segment 5 bases; nucleotides outside the gene matches: 12. The CDR3 sequence is 16 residues long.

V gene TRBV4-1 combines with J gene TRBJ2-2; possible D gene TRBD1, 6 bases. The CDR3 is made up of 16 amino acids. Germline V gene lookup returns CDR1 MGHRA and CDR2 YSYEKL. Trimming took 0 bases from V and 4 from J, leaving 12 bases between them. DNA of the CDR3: TGCGCCAGCAGCCAAGAACAGGGTTCTTTCACCGGGGAGCTGTTTTTT. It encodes CASSQEQGSFTGELFF.

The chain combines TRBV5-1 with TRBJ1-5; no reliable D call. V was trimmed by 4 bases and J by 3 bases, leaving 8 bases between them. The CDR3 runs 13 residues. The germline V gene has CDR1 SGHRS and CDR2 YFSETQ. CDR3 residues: CASSPGLNQPQHF. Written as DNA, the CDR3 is TGCGCCAGCAGCCCCGGTCTCAATCAGCCCCAGCATTTT.

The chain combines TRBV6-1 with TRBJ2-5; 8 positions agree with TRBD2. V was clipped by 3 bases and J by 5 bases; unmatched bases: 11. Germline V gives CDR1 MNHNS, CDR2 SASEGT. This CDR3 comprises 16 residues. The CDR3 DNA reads TGTGCCAGCAGTGAGTGGGGAGCGGGGGTCGTCGAGACCCAGTACTTC. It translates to CASSEWGAGVVETQYF.

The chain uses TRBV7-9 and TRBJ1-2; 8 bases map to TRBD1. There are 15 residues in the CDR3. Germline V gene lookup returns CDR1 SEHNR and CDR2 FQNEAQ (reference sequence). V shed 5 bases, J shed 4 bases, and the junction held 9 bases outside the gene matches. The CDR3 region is CASSVADREFYGYTF. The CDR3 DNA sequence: TGTGCCAGCAGCGTGGCGGACAGGGAATTCTATGGCTACACCTTC.

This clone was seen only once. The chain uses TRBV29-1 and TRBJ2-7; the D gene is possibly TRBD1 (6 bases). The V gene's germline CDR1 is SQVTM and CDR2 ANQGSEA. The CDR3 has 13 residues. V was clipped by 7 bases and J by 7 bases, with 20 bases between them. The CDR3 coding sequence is TGCAGCGCCTCCGACAGGAACCTACGAGAGCAGTACTTC. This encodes CSASDRNLREQYF.

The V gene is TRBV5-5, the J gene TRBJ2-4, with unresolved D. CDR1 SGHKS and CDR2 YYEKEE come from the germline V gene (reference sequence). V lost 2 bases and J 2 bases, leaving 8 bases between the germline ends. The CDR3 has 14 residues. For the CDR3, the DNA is TGTGCCAGCAGCTTATTAGTAACCAAAAACATTCAGTACTTC. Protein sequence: CASSLLVTKNIQYF.

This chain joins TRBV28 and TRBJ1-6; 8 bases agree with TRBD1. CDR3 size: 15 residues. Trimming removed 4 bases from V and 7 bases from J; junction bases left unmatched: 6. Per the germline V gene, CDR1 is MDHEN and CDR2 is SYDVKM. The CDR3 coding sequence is TGTGCCAGCAGTTACCGGGACAGGAACAATTCACCCCTCCACTTT. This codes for CASSYRDRNNSPLHF.

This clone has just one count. The CDR3 region is CASRPGLAYTDTQYF. The CDR3 nucleotides read TGTGCCAGCAGACCTGGACTAGCTTACACAGATACGCAGTATTTT. V gene TRBV6-5 combines with J gene TRBJ2-3; 8 nucleotides align to TRBD2. Losses at the gene ends were 6 bases for V and 2 bases for J; bases not matched to a gene: 7. From germline, CDR1 is MNHEY and CDR2 SVGAGI. The CDR3 runs 15 residues.

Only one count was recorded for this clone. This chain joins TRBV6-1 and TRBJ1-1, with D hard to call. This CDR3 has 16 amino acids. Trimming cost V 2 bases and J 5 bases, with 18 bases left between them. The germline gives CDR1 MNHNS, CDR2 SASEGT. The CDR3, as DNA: TGTGCCAGCAGTGAAAAATTGCGATATCTCGCGACTGAAGCTTTCTTT. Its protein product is CASSEKLRYLATEAFF.

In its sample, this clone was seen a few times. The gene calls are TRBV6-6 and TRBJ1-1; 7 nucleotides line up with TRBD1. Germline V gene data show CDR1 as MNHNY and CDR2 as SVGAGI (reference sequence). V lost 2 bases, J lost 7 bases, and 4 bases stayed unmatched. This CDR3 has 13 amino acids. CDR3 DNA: TGTGCCAGCAGTTACGTGGACAGGAGTGAAGCTTTCTTT. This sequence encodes CASSYVDRSEAFF.

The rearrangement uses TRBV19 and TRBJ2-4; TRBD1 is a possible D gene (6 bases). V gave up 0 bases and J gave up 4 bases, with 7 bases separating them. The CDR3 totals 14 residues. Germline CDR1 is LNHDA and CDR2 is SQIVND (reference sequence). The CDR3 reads CASSIETGKNIQYF. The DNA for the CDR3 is TGTGCCAGTAGTATAGAAACAGGGAAAAACATTCAGTACTTC.

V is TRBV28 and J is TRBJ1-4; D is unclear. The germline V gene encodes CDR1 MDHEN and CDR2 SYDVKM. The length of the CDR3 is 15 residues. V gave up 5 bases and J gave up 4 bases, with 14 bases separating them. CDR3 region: CASSPYLRFNEKLFF. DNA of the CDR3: TGTGCCAGCAGTCCTTATTTGCGGTTTAATGAAAAACTGTTTTTT.

The CDR3 reads CASSLGLLRSGANVLTF. CDR3 coding DNA: TGTGCCAGCAGCTTGGGACTCCTGCGCTCTGGGGCCAACGTCCTGACTTTC. The V gene is TRBV7-2, the J gene TRBJ2-6; maybe TRBD2 (6 bases). With 3 bases removed from V and 0 bases from J, the gap between germline ends came to 12 bases. Germline-derived CDR1 and CDR2 are SGHTA and FQGNSA. The CDR3 has 17 amino acids.

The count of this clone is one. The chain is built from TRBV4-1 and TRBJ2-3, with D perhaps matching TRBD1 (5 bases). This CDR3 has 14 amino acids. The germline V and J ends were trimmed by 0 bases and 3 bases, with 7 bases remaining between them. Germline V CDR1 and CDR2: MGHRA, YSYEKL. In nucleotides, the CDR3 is TGCGCCAGCAGCCAAGATCCAGGGACAGATACGCAGTATTTT. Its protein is CASSQDPGTDTQYF.

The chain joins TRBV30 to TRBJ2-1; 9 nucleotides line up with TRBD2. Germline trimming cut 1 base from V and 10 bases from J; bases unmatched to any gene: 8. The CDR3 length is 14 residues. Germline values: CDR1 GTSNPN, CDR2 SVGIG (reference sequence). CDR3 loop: CAWSGLSGGPEQFF. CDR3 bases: TGTGCCTGGAGTGGTCTAAGCGGGGGGCCGGAGCAGTTCTTC.

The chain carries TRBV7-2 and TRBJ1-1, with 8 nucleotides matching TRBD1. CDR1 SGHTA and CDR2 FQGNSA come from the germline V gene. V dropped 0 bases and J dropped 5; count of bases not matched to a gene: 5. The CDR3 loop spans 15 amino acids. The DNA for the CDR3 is TGTGCCAGCAGCTTAGCGCTCAGGGGGCAGACTGAAGCTTTCTTT. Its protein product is CASSLALRGQTEAFF.

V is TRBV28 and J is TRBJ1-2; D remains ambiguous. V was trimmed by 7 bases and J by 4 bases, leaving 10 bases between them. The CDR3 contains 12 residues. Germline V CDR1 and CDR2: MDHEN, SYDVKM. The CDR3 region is CASTLGPYGYTF. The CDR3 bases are TGTGCCAGCACCCTTGGCCCCTATGGCTACACCTTC.

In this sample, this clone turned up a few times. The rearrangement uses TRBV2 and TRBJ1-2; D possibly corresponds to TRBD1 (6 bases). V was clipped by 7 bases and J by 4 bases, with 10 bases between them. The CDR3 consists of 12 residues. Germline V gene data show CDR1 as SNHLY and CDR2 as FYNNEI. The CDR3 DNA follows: TGTGCCAGCACAGGGGTGGGCTATGGCTACACCTTC. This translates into CASTGVGYGYTF.

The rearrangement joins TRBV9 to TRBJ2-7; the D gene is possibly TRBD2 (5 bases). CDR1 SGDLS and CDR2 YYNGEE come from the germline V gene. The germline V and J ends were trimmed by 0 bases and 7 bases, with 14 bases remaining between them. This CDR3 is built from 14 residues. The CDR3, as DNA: TGTGCCAGCAGCGTAGGTAGCGTGTCCCTGGAGCAGTACTTC. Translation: CASSVGSVSLEQYF.

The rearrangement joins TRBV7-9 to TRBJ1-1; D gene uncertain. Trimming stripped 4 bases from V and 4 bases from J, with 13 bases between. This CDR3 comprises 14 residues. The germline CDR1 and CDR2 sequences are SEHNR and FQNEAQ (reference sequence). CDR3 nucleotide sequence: TGTGCCAGCAGCTCCACAGAGGGCGGCACTGAAGCTTTCTTT. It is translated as CASSSTEGGTEAFF.